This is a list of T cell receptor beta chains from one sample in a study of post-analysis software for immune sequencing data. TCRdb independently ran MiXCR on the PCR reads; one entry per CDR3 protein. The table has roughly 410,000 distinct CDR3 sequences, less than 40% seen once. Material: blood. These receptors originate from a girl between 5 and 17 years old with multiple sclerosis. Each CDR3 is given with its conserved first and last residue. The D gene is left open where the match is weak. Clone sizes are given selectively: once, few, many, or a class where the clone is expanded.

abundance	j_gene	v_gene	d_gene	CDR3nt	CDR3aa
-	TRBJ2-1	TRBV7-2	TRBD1	TGTGCCAGCAGCTCAGACAGGGATAATGAGCAGTTCTTC	CASSSDRDNEQFF
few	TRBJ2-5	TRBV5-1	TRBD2	TGCGTCAGCAGCTCCGGGACTAGCGGGGGGGCCGGAACAGAGACCCAGTACTTC	CVSSSGTSGGAGTETQYF
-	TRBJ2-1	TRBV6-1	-	TGTGCCAGCAGCCAGCAGTCGGGGCGAATGAGCTCCTACAATGAGCAGTTCTTC	CASSQQSGRMSSYNEQFF
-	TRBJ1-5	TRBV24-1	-	TGTGCCACCTCGCACAGGTTTAGCGATCAGCCCCAGCATTTT	CATSHRFSDQPQHF
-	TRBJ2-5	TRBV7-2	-	TGTGCCAGCAGCCACCCCGGGAGAGGAGAGACCCAGTACTTC	CASSHPGRGETQYF
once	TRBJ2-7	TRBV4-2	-	TGTGCCAGCAGCCGAGTGGGCCAGGCCTACGAGCAGTACTTC	CASSRVGQAYEQYF
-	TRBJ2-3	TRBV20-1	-	TGCAGTGCCAGTCAAACAGATACGCAGTATTTT	CSASQTDTQYF
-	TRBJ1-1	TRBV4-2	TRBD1	TGTGCCAGCAGCCAAGAAACCAGGGGGACTGAAGCTTTCTTT	CASSQETRGTEAFF
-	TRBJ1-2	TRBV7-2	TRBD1	TGTGCCAGCAGCGGGGACAGGGGGTATGGCTACACCTTC	CASSGDRGYGYTF
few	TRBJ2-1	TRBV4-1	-	TGCGCCAGCAGCAGGACCCAAGGCGATGAGCAGTTCTTC	CASSRTQGDEQFF
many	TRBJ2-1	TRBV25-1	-	TGTGCCAGCAGTGAGTCTGGGGACCCCTACAATGAGCAGTTCTTC	CASSESGDPYNEQFF
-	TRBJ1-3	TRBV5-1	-	TGCGCCAGCAGCTTGGGGCCAACGGAGGGAAACACCACATATTTT	CASSLGPTEGNTTYF
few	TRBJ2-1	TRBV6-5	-	TGTGCCAGCAGTCCAAGCCTTTCCTACAATGAGCAGTTCTTC	CASSPSLSYNEQFF
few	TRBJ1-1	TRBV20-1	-	TGCAGTGCTAGAGAGACACCCTCTAACACTGAAGCTTTCTTT	CSARETPSNTEAFF
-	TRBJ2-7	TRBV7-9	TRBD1	TGTGCCAGCAGCCTGGCGCAGGGGGTGATCTACGAGCAGTACTTC	CASSLAQGVIYEQYF
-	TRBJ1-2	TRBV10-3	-	TGTGCCATCAGTGGGCCAGGGAATTATGGCTACACCTTC	CAISGPGNYGYTF
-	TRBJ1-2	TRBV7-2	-	TGTGCCAGCAGCCTCGACCAGTTTTATGGCTACACCTTC	CASSLDQFYGYTF
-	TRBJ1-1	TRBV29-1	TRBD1	TGCAGCGGTATCCGGGACAGGGACACGAACACTGAAGCTTTCTTT	CSGIRDRDTNTEAFF
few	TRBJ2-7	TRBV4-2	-	TGTGCCAGCAGCCAAGGGCCCAGGGGATTAGCGTACGAGCAGTACTTC	CASSQGPRGLAYEQYF
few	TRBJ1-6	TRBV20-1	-	TGCAGTGCTAGGGGGACCTCCTATTCACCCCTCCACTTT	CSARGTSYSPLHF
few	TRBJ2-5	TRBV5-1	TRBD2	TGCGCCAGTACGGCGGGGGGTTTACAAGAGACCCAGTACTTC	CASTAGGLQETQYF
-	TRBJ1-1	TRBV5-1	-	TGCGCCAGCAGGGAGGGGTTAGGGCACACTGAAGCTTTCTTT	CASREGLGHTEAFF
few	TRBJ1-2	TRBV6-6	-	TGTGCCAGCCAGTCAAGCAGGGGAATGAACTATGGCTACACCTTC	CASQSSRGMNYGYTF
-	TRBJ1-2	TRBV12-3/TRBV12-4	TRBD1	TGTGCCGACAAACTGTCAGGGGGGAACGATGGCTACACCTTC	CADKLSGGNDGYTF
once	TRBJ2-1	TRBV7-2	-	TGTGCCAGCAGCTTAGCACAGGGCCAGTTCTTC	CASSLAQGQFF
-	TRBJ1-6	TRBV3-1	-	TGTGCCAGCAGCCAAGATGTGCAGCCGAATTCACCCCCCCACTTT	CASSQDVQPNSPPHF
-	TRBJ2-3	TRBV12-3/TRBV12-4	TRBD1	TGTGCCAGCAGTTTAGCCGGGACAGGGGGTTATACGCAGTATTTT	CASSLAGTGGYTQYF
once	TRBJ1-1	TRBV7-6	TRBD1	TGTGCCAGCAGCTTAGAAGGGGGCGCGGCGGACACTGGAGCTTTCTTT	CASSLEGGAADTGAFF
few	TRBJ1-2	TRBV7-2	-	TGTGCCAGCAGCACTTCAATGGGGACCTACTATGGCTACACCTTC	CASSTSMGTYYGYTF
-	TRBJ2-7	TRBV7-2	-	TGTGCCAGCAGCTTAGTAGGGGATTCCCACGAGCAGTACTTC	CASSLVGDSHEQYF
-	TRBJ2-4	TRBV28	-	TGTGCCAGCAGTACCCGGGGGCCCCTCCCCATTCAGTACTTC	CASSTRGPLPIQYF
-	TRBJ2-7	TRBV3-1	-	TGTGCCAGCAACCAAGTCGACAGCTACGAGCAGTACTTC	CASNQVDSYEQYF
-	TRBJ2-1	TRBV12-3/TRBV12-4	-	TGTGCCAGCTGTAGGGCGGGGGCCCCTAGGGGAGATCACAATGAGCAGTTCTTC	CASCRAGAPRGDHNEQFF